The 12 T cell receptor beta chains reported below all come from one sample, sequenced in a study of cytomegalovirus exposure and HLA in healthy donors. Assay: immunoSEQ multiplex PCR; the TCRdb copy retains only in-frame clones and omits some. This table has more than 70,000 clones, 96% appearing once. Material: PBMCs. These receptors came from a man aged 18-30 years in good health and CMV-seropositive.

As DNA, the CDR3 is TGCGCCAGCAGTGATGTATATAATGAAGCTTTCTTT. Translating gives CASSDVYNEAFF. The chain is built from TRBV10-2 and TRBJ1-1; the D is unclear. V was shortened by 3 bases and J by 7 bases, with 9 bases between the two germline ends. This CDR3 is built from 12 residues. Germline V gene data show CDR1 as WSHSY and CDR2 as SAAADI.

The genes are TRBV5-8 and TRBJ1-1, with D unresolved. The V end lost 0 bases, the J end lost 0 bases, and 9 bases lay between the germline ends. The CDR3 consists of 15 residues. Germline values: CDR1 SGHTS, CDR2 YDEGEE. CDR3 in amino acids: CASSLGPYLNTEAFF. As DNA, the CDR3 is TGTGCCAGCAGCTTGGGTCCGTACTTGAACACTGAAGCTTTCTTT.

The chain is built from TRBV28 and TRBJ1-3, with 7 bases aligning to TRBD1. Germline V gives CDR1 MDHEN, CDR2 SYDVKM. CDR3 length equals 17 residues. The V segment lost 5 bases and the J segment 0 bases; nucleotides outside the gene matches: 10. DNA for the CDR3: TGTGCCAGCAGTATCCCAACCGGGACAGACTCTGGAAACACCATATATTTT. This sequence encodes CASSIPTGTDSGNTIYF. The full variable domain, with the rest looked up from reference TRBV28 and TRBJ1-3, is DVKVTQSSRYLVKRTGEKVFLECVQDMDHENMFWYRQDPGLGLRLIYFSYDVKMKEKGDIPEGYSVSREKKERFSLILESASTNQTSMYLCASSIPTGTDSGNTIYFGEGSWLTVV.

The chain combines TRBV6-6 with TRBJ2-1; D is perhaps TRBD2 (6 bases). Trimming pared 4 bases from V and 9 bases from J, leaving 16 bases between. The CDR3 covers 14 residues. Per the germline V gene, CDR1 is MNHNY and CDR2 is SVGAGI (reference sequence). The CDR3 is CASSFTSQEVEQFF. In DNA, the CDR3 is TGTGCCAGCAGTTTTACTAGCCAAGAAGTTGAGCAGTTCTTC.

This clone was counted a few times. The chain is built from TRBV25-1 and TRBJ2-7; TRBD1 might be the D (6 bases). The germline CDR1 and CDR2 sequences are MGHDK and SYGVNS. The germline V and J ends were trimmed by 6 bases and 0 bases, with 12 bases remaining between them. The CDR3 runs to 14 residues. CDR3 in DNA: TGTGCCAGCAGAAGCGACAGGAACTCCTACGAGCAGTACTTC. It translates to CASRSDRNSYEQYF.

The chain couples TRBV28 to TRBJ2-5; D uncertain. This CDR3 has 14 amino acids. Germline CDR1 MDHEN, CDR2 SYDVKM. Between the trimmed V and J ends, which lost 6 bases and 2 bases, there was a span of 13 bases. This CDR3 is CASRSQAGQETQYF. CDR3 nucleotides: TGTGCCAGCAGGTCTCAGGCCGGTCAAGAGACCCAGTACTTC.

This clone is a singleton in its sample. V and J are TRBV6-4 and TRBJ2-1; 12 bases are shared with TRBD2. Per germline, CDR1 MRHNA and CDR2 SNTAGT. J was trimmed by 6 bases and V by 8 bases; bases with no gene match: 8. CDR3 length equals 15 residues. CDR3 in amino acids: CASGSTSGSGNEQFF. DNA of the CDR3: TGTGCCAGCGGTTCGACTAGCGGGAGTGGCAATGAGCAGTTCTTC.

The chain has TRBV6-6 and TRBJ2-1; a possible D gene is TRBD2 (5 bases). V was shortened by 6 bases and J by 6 bases, with 9 bases between the two germline ends. CDR1 and CDR2 from the germline V gene are MNHNY and SVGAGI (reference sequence). The CDR3 runs 12 residues. The CDR3 loop reads CASSGLSNEQFF. In nucleotides, the CDR3 is TGTGCCAGCAGCGGACTGTCCAATGAGCAGTTCTTC.

The chain is built from TRBV6-5 and TRBJ1-1, with 7 bases fitting TRBD1. Germline lookup yields CDR1 MNHEY and CDR2 SVGAGI. This CDR3 has 15 amino acids. Trimming at V came to 4 bases and at J to 3 bases, leaving 8 bases not matched to a gene. The chain's CDR3 is CASSFDREPDTEAFF. In DNA form, the CDR3 reads TGTGCCAGCAGTTTCGACAGGGAGCCAGACACTGAAGCTTTCTTT.

This chain connects TRBV7-8 to TRBJ2-5; TRBD2 matches at 7 bases. The CDR3 loop spans 18 amino acids. Per the germline V gene, CDR1 is SGHVS and CDR2 is FQNEAQ. Trimming at V came to 5 bases and at J to 5 bases, leaving 20 bases not matched to a gene. The CDR3 bases are TGTGCCAGCAGCAAACTAGCGTCGGCCCCCCTAAGGCGGGAGACCCAGTACTTC. Encoded protein: CASSKLASAPLRRETQYF.

The chain employs TRBV28 and TRBJ1-1; D is uncertain. This CDR3 is built from 14 residues. CDR1 and CDR2 (germline): MDHEN, SYDVKM. V shed 4 bases and J shed 1 base, with 10 bases lying between them. This chain's CDR3 is CASSSWRRNTEAFF. The CDR3, as DNA: TGTGCCAGCAGTTCGTGGAGACGGAACACTGAAGCTTTCTTT.

This clone was counted once. This sequence joins TRBV2 and TRBJ2-7; D not certain. CDR1 is SNHLY, CDR2 FYNNEI, per germline. CDR3 length: 12 residues. V lost 5 bases and J lost 4, with 9 bases in between. The CDR3 DNA is TGTGCCAGCAGTCTCTACCCTTACGAGCAGTACTTC. Encoded protein: CASSLYPYEQYF. Filled out from reference TRBV2 and TRBJ2-7, the complete variable domain reads EPEVTQTPSHQVTQMGQEVILRCVPISNHLYFYWYRQILGQKVEFLVSFYNNEISEKSEIFDDQFSVERPDGSNFTLKIRSTKLEDSAMYFCASSLYPYEQYFGPGTRLTVT.